This T cell receptor beta chain was sequenced for a study of identifying expanded T cells in peripheral blood. V shed 3 bases and J 1 base; nucleotides not matched to a gene: 11. Germline V gene data show CDR1 as SGHDN and CDR2 as FVKESK. This CDR3 has 19 residues. The method was immunoSEQ multiplex PCR; TCRdb's version includes in-frame clones alone and lacks a portion of them. The repertoire includes about 85,000 clones, 88% of them detected once, and around a fifth sits in the top ten. Collection occurred without any documented infections or immune events in donors. This TCR was sampled from a person aged 18 to 75 in good health. The V call is TRBV14, the J call TRBJ2-6, with TRBD2 identical over 8 bases. The sequencing sample was made of blood. The CDR3, as DNA: TGTGCCAGCAGCCATCGTGGCGGCGGGGGGTTGTCTGGGGCCAACGTCCTGACTTTC. Amino acid sequence: CASSHRGGGGLSGANVLTF. The full variable domain, its missing parts supplied by reference TRBV14 and TRBJ2-6, is EAGVTQFPSHSVIEKGQTVTLRCDPISGHDNLYWYRRVMGKEIKFLLHFVKESKQDESGMPNNRFLAERTGGTYSTLKVQPAELEDSGVYFCASSHRGGGGLSGANVLTFGAGSRLTVL.